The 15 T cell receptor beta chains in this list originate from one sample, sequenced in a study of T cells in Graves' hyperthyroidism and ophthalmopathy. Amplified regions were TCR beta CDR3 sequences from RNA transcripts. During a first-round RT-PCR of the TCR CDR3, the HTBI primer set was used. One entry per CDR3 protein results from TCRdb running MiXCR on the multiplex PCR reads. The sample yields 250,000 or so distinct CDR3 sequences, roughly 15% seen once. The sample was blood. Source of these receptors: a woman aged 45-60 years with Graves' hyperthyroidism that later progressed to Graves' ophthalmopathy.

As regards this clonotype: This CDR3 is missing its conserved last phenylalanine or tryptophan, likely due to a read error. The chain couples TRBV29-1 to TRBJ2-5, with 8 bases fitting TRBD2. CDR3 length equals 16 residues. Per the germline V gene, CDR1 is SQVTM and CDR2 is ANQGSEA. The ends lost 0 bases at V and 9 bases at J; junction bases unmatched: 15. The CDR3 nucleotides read TGCAGCGTTGAAGATGAAGGCGCGGGAGGCATGGAGTCCCAGTACCTC. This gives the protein CSVEDEGAGGMESQYL.

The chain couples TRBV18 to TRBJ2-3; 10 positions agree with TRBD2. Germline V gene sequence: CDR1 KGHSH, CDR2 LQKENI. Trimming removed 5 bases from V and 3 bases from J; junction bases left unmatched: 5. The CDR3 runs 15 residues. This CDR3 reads CASSTTSGTTDTQYF. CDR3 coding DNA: TGTGCCAGCTCAACCACTAGCGGGACTACAGATACGCAGTATTTT.

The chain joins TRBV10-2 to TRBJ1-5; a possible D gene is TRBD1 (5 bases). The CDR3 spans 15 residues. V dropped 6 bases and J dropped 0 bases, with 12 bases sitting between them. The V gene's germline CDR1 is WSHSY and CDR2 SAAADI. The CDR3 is CASRVGGVSNQPQHF. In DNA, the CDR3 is TGCGCCAGCAGAGTAGGAGGGGTTAGCAATCAGCCCCAGCATTTT.

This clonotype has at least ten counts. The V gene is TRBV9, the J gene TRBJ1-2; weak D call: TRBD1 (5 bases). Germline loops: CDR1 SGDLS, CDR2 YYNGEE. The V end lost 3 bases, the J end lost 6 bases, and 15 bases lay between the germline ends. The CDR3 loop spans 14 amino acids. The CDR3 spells CASSASGTGDGYTF. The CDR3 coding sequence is TGTGCCAGCAGCGCCAGTGGGACTGGGGATGGCTACACCTTC.

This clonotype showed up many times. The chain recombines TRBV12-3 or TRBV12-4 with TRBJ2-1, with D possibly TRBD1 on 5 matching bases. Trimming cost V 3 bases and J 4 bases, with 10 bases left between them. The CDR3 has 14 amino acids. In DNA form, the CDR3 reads TGTGCCAGCAGTTTTAGGGGCGGTTACAATGAGCAGTTCTTC. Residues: CASSFRGGYNEQFF.

CDR3 sequence: CASSPARHNEQFF. CDR3 in DNA: TGCGCCAGCAGCCCAGCCAGGCACAATGAGCAGTTCTTC. The chain has TRBV5-1 and TRBJ2-1, with D hard to call. Germline CDR1 is SGHRS and CDR2 is YFSETQ. The CDR3 runs 13 residues. Trimming left V 4 bases short and J 5 bases short, with 10 bases between.

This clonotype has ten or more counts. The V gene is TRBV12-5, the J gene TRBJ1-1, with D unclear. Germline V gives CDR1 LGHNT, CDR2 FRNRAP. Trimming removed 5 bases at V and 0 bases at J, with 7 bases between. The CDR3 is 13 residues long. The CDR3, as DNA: TGTGCTAGTGGTCAACAAGTGAACACTGAAGCTTTCTTT. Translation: CASGQQVNTEAFF.

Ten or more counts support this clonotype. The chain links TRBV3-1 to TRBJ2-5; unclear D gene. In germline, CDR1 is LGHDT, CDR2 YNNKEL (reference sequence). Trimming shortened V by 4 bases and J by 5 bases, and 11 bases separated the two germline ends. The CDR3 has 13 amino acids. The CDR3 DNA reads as TGTGCCAGCAGCCTCCTATCATCGGAGACCCAGTACTTC. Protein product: CASSLLSSETQYF.

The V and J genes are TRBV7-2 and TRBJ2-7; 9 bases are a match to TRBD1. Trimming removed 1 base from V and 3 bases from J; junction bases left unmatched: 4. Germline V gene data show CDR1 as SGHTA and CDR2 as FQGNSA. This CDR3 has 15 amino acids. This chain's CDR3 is CASSLEQGAIYEQYF. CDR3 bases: TGTGCCAGCAGCTTAGAACAGGGGGCGATCTACGAGCAGTACTTC.

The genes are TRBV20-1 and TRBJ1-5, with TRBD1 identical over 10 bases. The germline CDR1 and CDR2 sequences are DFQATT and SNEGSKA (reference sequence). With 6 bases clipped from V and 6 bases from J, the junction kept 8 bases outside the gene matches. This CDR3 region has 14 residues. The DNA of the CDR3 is TGCAGTGCGACGACCGGGACAGGGGCTCAGCCCCAGCATTTT. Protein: CSATTGTGAQPQHF.

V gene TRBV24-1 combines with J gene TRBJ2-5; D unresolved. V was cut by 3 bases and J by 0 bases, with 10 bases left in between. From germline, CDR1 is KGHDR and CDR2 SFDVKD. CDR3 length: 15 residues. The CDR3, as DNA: TGTGCCACCAGTGATAGGGCCCAGTACCAAGAGACCCAGTACTTC. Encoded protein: CATSDRAQYQETQYF.

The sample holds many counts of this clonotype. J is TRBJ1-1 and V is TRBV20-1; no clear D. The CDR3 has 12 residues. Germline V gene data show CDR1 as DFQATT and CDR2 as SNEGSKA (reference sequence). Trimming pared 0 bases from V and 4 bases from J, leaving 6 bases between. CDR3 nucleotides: TGCAGTGCTAGAGAATATGGCACTGAAGCTTTCTTT. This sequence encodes CSAREYGTEAFF.

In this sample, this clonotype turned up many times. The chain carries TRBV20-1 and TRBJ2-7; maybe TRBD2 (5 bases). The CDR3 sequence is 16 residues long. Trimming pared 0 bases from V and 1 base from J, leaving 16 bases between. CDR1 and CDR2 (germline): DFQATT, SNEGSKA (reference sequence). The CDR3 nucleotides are TGCAGTGCTAGAGATTCCGAGGGCCGTGGTTCCTACGAGCAGTACTTC. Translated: CSARDSEGRGSYEQYF.

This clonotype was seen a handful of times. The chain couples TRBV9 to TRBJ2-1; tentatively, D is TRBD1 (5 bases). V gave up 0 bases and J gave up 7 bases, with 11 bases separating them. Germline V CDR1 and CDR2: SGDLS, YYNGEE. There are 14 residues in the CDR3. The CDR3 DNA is TGTGCCAGCAGCGTAGATCAGGGTTCAAATGAGCAGTTCTTC. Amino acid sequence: CASSVDQGSNEQFF.

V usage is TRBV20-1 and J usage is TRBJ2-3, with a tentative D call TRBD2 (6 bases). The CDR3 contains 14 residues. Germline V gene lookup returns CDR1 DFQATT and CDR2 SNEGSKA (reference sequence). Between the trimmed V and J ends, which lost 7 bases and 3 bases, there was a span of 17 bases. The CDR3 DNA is TGCAGTGGGAGTAAAGCGGGTTGGACAGATACGCAGTATTTT. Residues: CSGSKAGWTDTQYF.